One sample yielded the 3 T cell receptor beta chains listed below, sequenced in a study of blood T cells in healthy people across ages. A second PCR, run for about 7 to 12 cycles, used a sample-barcoded 5' primer plus a J-beta primer mix. TCRdb used MiXCR to reprocess the 5' RACE reads, holding one entry per CDR3 protein. Found here are over a million distinct CDR3 sequences, about 45% of them singletons; the top ten hold about 4.1%. Sequenced: blood. The receptors were sampled from a woman younger than 35 in good health.

The rearrangement uses TRBV13 and TRBJ2-1; 7 bases fit TRBD1. Unmatched junction bases numbered 10, after V lost 7 bases and J lost 4 bases. The CDR3 length is 15 residues. Germline V CDR1 and CDR2: PRHDT, FYEKMQ (reference sequence). The CDR3 sequence: CASTLRGLGYNEQFF. The CDR3 DNA reads TGTGCCAGCACTCTAAGGGGGCTGGGGTACAATGAGCAGTTCTTC.

This clonotype came up a few times. The J gene is TRBJ2-1, the V gene TRBV4-2; 7 positions match TRBD2. This CDR3 region has 14 residues. Looked up from germline, CDR1 is LGHNA and CDR2 is YNFKEQ. Trimming cost V 0 bases and J 9 bases; bases outside gene matches: 5. The CDR3 region is CASSQERESGEQFF. The CDR3 DNA follows: TGTGCCAGCAGCCAAGAGCGGGAGAGCGGTGAGCAGTTCTTC.

This chain connects TRBV5-1 to TRBJ1-1; 8 positions agree with TRBD1. V was pared by 6 bases and J by 0 bases, with 4 bases of the junction left unmatched. CDR3 length: 14 residues. Germline V gene lookup returns CDR1 SGHRS and CDR2 YFSETQ. CDR3 protein: CASTPGGMNTEAFF. CDR3 sequence (DNA): TGCGCCAGCACTCCAGGGGGCATGAACACTGAAGCTTTCTTT.